The 22 T cell receptor beta chains below all came from one sample that was sequenced in a study of blood T cell repertoires in COVID-19. TCRdb's table, derived via immunoSEQ multiplex PCR, lists solely in-frame clones and lacks some. The sample yields about 200,000 clones, roughly nine tenths seen once. Sequenced sample: peripheral blood. These receptor sequences come from a woman in her seventies with acute or convalescent COVID-19.

This clone was counted a single time. The rearrangement links TRBV7-2 to TRBJ2-7; tentative D call: TRBD1 (5 bases). Germline CDR1 SGHTA, CDR2 FQGNSA. The V end lost 2 bases, the J end lost 0 bases, and 14 bases lay between the germline ends. The CDR3 is made up of 16 amino acids. Here the CDR3 reads CASSLRRAGNSYEQYF. For the CDR3, the DNA is TGTGCCAGCAGCTTACGCCGGGCAGGGAACTCCTACGAGCAGTACTTC.

The chain employs TRBV14 and TRBJ2-3; TRBD1 matches 7 bases. Looked up from germline, CDR1 is SGHDN and CDR2 is FVKESK. The CDR3 length is 13 residues. V dropped 5 bases and J dropped 5; count of bases not matched to a gene: 4. The CDR3 DNA is TGTGCCAGCAGCGCACAGGGGTTAGATACGCAGTATTTT. It yields the protein CASSAQGLDTQYF.

This chain joins TRBV4-2 and TRBJ2-1; D gene unclear. V lost 1 base and J lost 3, with 7 bases in between. CDR1 is LGHNA, CDR2 YNFKEQ, per germline. The CDR3 sequence is 14 residues long. The CDR3 nucleotides read TGTGCCAGCAGCCAAGGTCGCAGCTACAATGAGCAGTTCTTC. Translating it yields CASSQGRSYNEQFF.

This rearrangement joins TRBV9 to TRBJ2-1, with 7 bases lining up with TRBD2. The ends lost 3 bases at V and 9 bases at J; junction bases unmatched: 6. CDR3 length: 13 residues. CDR1 and CDR2 (germline): SGDLS, YYNGEE. The CDR3 coding sequence is TGTGCCAGCAGCGCGAGGGAGCGGGGTGAGCAGTTCTTC. It yields the protein CASSARERGEQFF.

This clone appeared a single time. The J gene is TRBJ1-1, the V gene TRBV18, with 7 bases aligning to TRBD1. This CDR3 contains 16 residues. Per germline, CDR1 KGHSH and CDR2 LQKENI. V lost 2 bases, J lost 4 bases, and 10 bases stayed unmatched. CDR3 bases: TGTGCCAGCTCACCATGGGAAGGGGGCCAAGGCACTGAAGCTTTCTTT. Translation: CASSPWEGGQGTEAFF. The entire variable domain, with the rest obtained from reference TRBV18 and TRBJ1-1, is as follows: NAGVMQNPRHLVRRRGQEARLRCSPMKGHSHVYWYRQLPEEGLKFMVYLQKENIIDESGMPKERFSAEFPKEGPSILRIQQVVRGDSAAYFCASSPWEGGQGTEAFFGQGTRLTVV.

This chain uses TRBV11-3 with TRBJ2-3, with D possibly matching TRBD2 (6 bases). The germline V gene encodes CDR1 SGHNT and CDR2 YENEEA. This CDR3 has 14 residues. V lost 7 bases and J 4 bases, leaving 15 bases between the germline ends. The DNA of the CDR3 is TGTGCCAGCACCACCGGGAGCAAGGCAGATACGCAGTATTTT. It encodes CASTTGSKADTQYF.

In its sample, this clone was seen once. The rearrangement joins TRBV4-3 to TRBJ2-7, with TRBD2 matching over 11 bases. The CDR3 runs 15 residues. CDR1 and CDR2 (germline): LGHNA, YSLEER. Trimming took 1 base from V and 2 from J; bases not matched to a gene: 1. The CDR3 DNA reads as TGCGCCAGCAGCCAAGGGACTAGCGGGCCCTACGAGCAGTACTTC. Protein sequence: CASSQGTSGPYEQYF.

The rearrangement links TRBV24-1 to TRBJ1-1, with D unresolved. Trimming shortened V by 11 bases and J by 7 bases, and 10 bases separated the two germline ends. Looked up from germline, CDR1 is KGHDR and CDR2 is SFDVKD. This CDR3 has 10 amino acids. The CDR3 loop is CAKLHLEAFF. The CDR3 DNA sequence: TGTGCCAAACTACACCTTGAAGCTTTCTTT.

The CDR3 loop reads CASSFTGPTDTQYF. The CDR3 coding sequence is TGTGCCAGCAGCTTCACAGGGCCGACAGATACGCAGTATTTT. This sequence joins TRBV11-1 and TRBJ2-3; a possible D gene is TRBD1 (6 bases). Germline loops: CDR1 SGHAT, CDR2 FQDESV (reference sequence). The V end was cut by 3 bases, the J end by 3 bases, with 10 bases between. The CDR3 is 14 amino acids.

The chain has TRBV18 and TRBJ1-1; D is unresolved. The V and J ends lost 6 bases and 2 bases respectively, with 13 bases between them. The CDR3 length is 14 residues. Germline V gene sequence: CDR1 KGHSH, CDR2 LQKENI. CDR3 sequence reads: CASSYAGLNTEAFF. Written as DNA, the CDR3 is TGTGCCAGCTCGTATGCGGGGTTAAACACTGAAGCTTTCTTT.

This chain joins TRBV10-1 and TRBJ2-3, with a tentative D call TRBD2 (6 bases). This CDR3 is 14 amino acids long. Germline loops: CDR1 WNHNN, CDR2 SYGVQD (reference sequence). V dropped 4 bases and J dropped 6 bases, with 14 bases sitting between them. As DNA, the CDR3 is TGCGCCAGCAGTGGAGCGGGTTATATGGATACGCAGTATTTT. Its protein is CASSGAGYMDTQYF.

The chain couples TRBV6-6 to TRBJ2-7, with D maybe TRBD1 (5 bases). CDR3 length: 13 amino acids. The germline V gene encodes CDR1 MNHNY and CDR2 SVGAGI (reference sequence). Trimming stripped 4 bases from V and 4 bases from J, with 11 bases between. The CDR3 here is CASSSAGSYEQYF. DNA of the CDR3: TGTGCCAGCAGTTCTGCAGGGTCGTACGAGCAGTACTTC.

V usage is TRBV6-6 and J usage is TRBJ2-3; TRBD2 matches 13 bases. Germline values: CDR1 MNHNY, CDR2 SVGAGI (reference sequence). V lost 4 bases and J lost 5; bases outside the gene matches: 3. This CDR3 is built from 15 residues. The CDR3 DNA reads TGTGCCAGCAGTTTTAGGACTAGCGGGGGAGATACGCAGTATTTT. It translates to CASSFRTSGGDTQYF.

Points on this clone: A junction boundary mismatches the germline segment, possibly from a read error. V usage is TRBV5-1 and J usage is TRBJ2-3, with 9 bases identical to TRBD1. Germline loops: CDR1 SGHRS, CDR2 YFSETQ. This CDR3 contains 21 residues. CDR3 DNA: TGCGCCAGCAGCAGCCTAGTCTCCGGGACAGGGCACCAGAGGGGCACAGCTACGCAGTATTTT. This translates into CASSSLVSGTGHQRGTATQYF.

The CDR3 nucleotides are TGCGCCAGCAGCTTGGGGCTAGCGGGCCCAGGTCTAGCCAAAAACATTCAGTACTTC. Encoded protein: CASSLGLAGPGLAKNIQYF. The genes are TRBV5-1 and TRBJ2-4; the match to TRBD2 covers 8 bases. The CDR3 is 19 amino acids. Germline V CDR1 and CDR2: SGHRS, YFSETQ. The junction had 11 bases not matched to a gene; V was cut back by 0 bases and J by 0 bases.

The J gene is TRBJ2-7, the V gene TRBV23-1; D not resolved. TRBV23-1 is labeled an ORF, and its function is uncertain. V lost 5 bases and J lost 1, with 15 bases in between. The CDR3 is 15 residues long. The CDR3 region is CASSYLKRNSYEQYF. CDR3 bases: TGCGCCAGCAGTTATTTAAAGAGAAATTCCTACGAGCAGTACTTC.

Details on this clone: The sample contains more than one DNA sequence encoding this CDR3. The chain is built from TRBV19 and TRBJ1-2, with TRBD1 matching over 7 bases. The CDR3 runs to 15 residues. Germline V lookup: CDR1 LNHDA, CDR2 SQIVND (reference sequence). The V segment lost 3 bases and the J segment 0 bases; nucleotides outside the gene matches: 4. CDR3 sequence (DNA): TGTGCCAGTAGTATCCCAGGACAGGCTAACTATGGCTACACCTTC. Translated: CASSIPGQANYGYTF.

The V and J genes are TRBV4-2 and TRBJ2-3; 8 bases are shared with TRBD2. The length of the CDR3 is 15 residues. The V gene's germline CDR1 is LGHNA and CDR2 YNFKEQ. With 2 bases clipped from V and 7 bases from J, the junction kept 8 bases outside the gene matches. The CDR3 bases are TGTGCCAGCAGCCAATCTCCGGGAGGGCCAAATACGCAGTATTTT. Translation gives CASSQSPGGPNTQYF.

V gene TRBV5-1 combines with J gene TRBJ1-4, with 9 bases matching TRBD1. V lost 4 bases, J lost 14 bases, and 15 bases stayed unmatched. The CDR3 totals 15 residues. Germline CDR1 reads SGHRS; CDR2 reads YFSETQ. CDR3 sequence (DNA): TGCGCCAGCAGCCAAGGACAGGGGCCGAATAAAGGGCTGTTTTTT. It yields the protein CASSQGQGPNKGLFF.

This clone was seen a handful of times. This chain uses TRBV7-9 with TRBJ1-1; no clear D gene. The CDR3 loop spans 14 amino acids. V gave up 3 bases and J gave up 4 bases, with 12 bases separating them. Germline lookup yields CDR1 SEHNR and CDR2 FQNEAQ (reference sequence). The CDR3 region has the DNA TGTGCCAGCAGCTTCAGAGGCGGGAGCACTGAAGCTTTCTTT. Protein sequence: CASSFRGGSTEAFF.

The gene calls are TRBV5-4 and TRBJ1-1, with 9 bases identical to TRBD1. This CDR3 region has 20 residues. Germline loops: CDR1 SGHNT, CDR2 YYREEE (reference sequence). Trimming at V came to 2 bases and at J to 0 bases, leaving 17 bases not matched to a gene. Here the CDR3 DNA reads TGTGCCAGCAGCTTTTCCCTCCGGGACAGGGCCTGGGGGTTGAACACTGAAGCTTTCTTT. Translating it yields CASSFSLRDRAWGLNTEAFF.

The rearrangement uses TRBV18 and TRBJ1-4; possible D gene TRBD1, 6 bases. Trimming removed 4 bases at V and 1 base at J, with 10 bases between. Germline CDR1 reads KGHSH; CDR2 reads LQKENI. CDR3 length: 15 amino acids. The CDR3 reads CASSQYRETNEKLFF. The CDR3 coding sequence is TGTGCCAGCTCACAGTACAGGGAAACTAATGAAAAACTGTTTTTT. The full variable domain, its missing parts supplied by reference TRBV18 and TRBJ1-4, is NAGVMQNPRHLVRRRGQEARLRCSPMKGHSHVYWYRQLPEEGLKFMVYLQKENIIDESGMPKERFSAEFPKEGPSILRIQQVVRGDSAAYFCASSQYRETNEKLFFGSGTQLSVL.